The TCR beta chain described here comes from a study of T cells in Graves' hyperthyroidism and ophthalmopathy. Findings of the study overall: Model-based prediction identified ophthalmopathy a median around seven months prior to its onset. A model of 13 V-J features distinguished ophthalmopathy from stable hyperthyroidism.

This clonotype counts as medium-sized. Antigen unknown. Exclusion of a patient resulted from uncontrolled infection, other autoimmune disease, pregnancy or lactation. Diagnosis relied on clinical symptoms, serum thyroxine and TRAb, thyroid ultrasound and orbital computed tomography. RNA transcripts served as the template for amplifying TCR beta CDR3 regions. The HTBI primer set was used in a first-round RT-PCR of the TCR CDR3. TCRdb fed the multiplex PCR reads into MiXCR, producing one record per CDR3 protein. The sample carries approximately 98,000 distinct CDR3 sequences, approximately 40% recorded once. The sample taken for sequencing was peripheral blood or thyroid tissue (not recorded which). The TCR was taken from a woman in her 30s with Graves' hyperthyroidism.

DNA for the CDR3: TGTGCCATCAGACCAGGGTTGAATCAGCCCCAGCATTTT. Translated: CAIRPGLNQPQHF. This rearrangement joins TRBV10-3 to TRBJ1-5; D is possibly TRBD1 (5 bases). This CDR3 has 13 residues. Trimming stripped 6 bases from V and 4 bases from J, with 10 bases between. Germline CDR1 reads ENHRY; CDR2 reads SYGVKD.